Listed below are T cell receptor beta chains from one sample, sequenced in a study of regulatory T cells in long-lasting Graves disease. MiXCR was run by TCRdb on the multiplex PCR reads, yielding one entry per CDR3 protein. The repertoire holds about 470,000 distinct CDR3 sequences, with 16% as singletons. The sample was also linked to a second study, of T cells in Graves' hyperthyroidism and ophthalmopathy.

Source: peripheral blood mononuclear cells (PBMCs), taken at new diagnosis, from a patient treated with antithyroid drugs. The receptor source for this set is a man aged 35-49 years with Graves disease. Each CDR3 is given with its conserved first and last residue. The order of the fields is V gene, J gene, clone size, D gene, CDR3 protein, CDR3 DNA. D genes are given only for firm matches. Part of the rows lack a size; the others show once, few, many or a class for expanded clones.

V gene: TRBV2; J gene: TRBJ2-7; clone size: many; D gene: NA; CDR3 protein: CASSHGQGYEQYF; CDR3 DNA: TGTGCCAGCAGCCATGGTCAGGGTTACGAGCAGTACTTC
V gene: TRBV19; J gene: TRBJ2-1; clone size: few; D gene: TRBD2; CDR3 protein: CASSLLTSGSGNEQFF; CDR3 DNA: TGTGCCAGTAGCCTTCTGACTAGCGGGAGTGGGAATGAGCAGTTCTTC
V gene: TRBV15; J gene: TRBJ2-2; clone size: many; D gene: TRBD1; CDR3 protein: CATSSGTGTYTGELFF; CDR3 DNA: TGTGCCACCAGCAGCGGGACAGGGACCTACACCGGGGAGCTGTTTTTT
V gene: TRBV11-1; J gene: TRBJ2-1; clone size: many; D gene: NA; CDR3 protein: CASSIDFGGYNEQFF; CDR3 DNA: TGTGCCAGCAGCATCGATTTTGGGGGATACAATGAGCAGTTCTTC
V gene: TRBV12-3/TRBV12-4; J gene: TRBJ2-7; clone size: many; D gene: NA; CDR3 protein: CASSYLQGGYEQYF; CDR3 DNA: TGTGCCAGCAGTTACCTACAGGGTGGTTACGAGCAGTACTTC
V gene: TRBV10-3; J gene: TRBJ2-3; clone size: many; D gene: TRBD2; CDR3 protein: CAISPGLSTDTQYF; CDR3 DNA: TGTGCCATCAGCCCGGGACTATCCACAGATACGCAGTATTTT
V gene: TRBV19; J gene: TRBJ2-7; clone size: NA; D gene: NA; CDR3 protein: CASSPIFGVSYEQYF; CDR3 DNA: TGTGCCAGTAGTCCCATATTTGGGGTCTCCTACGAGCAGTACTTC
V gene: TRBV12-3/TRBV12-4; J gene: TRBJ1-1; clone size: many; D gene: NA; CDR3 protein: CASSLGTPPVQAFF; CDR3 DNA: TGTGCCAGCAGTCTGGGGACACCCCCCGTCCAGGCTTTCTTT
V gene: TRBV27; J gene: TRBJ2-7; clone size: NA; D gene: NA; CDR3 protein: CASSQSGFEQYF; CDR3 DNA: TGTGCCAGCAGTCAATCAGGGTTCGAGCAGTACTTC
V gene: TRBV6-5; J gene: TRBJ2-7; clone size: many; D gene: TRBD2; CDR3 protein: CASSYSRLAESYEQYF; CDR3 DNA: TGTGCCAGCAGTTACTCGCGGCTAGCGGAGTCCTACGAGCAGTACTTC
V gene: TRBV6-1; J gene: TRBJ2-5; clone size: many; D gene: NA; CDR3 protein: CASSEALRETQYF; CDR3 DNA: TGTGCCAGCAGTGAAGCCCTGCGGGAGACCCAGTACTTC
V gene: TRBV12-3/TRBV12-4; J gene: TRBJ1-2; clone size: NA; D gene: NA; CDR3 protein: CASTLKLGGHYGYTF; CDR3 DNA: TGTGCCAGCACCTTAAAGCTGGGGGGACACTATGGCTACACCTTC
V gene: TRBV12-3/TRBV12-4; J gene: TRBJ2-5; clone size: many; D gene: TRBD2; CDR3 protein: CASSLKVAGRETQYF; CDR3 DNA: TGTGCCAGCAGTTTAAAGGTAGCGGGACGTGAGACCCAGTACTTC
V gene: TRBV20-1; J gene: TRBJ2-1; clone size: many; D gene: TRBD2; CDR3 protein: CSASWGLARLEQFF; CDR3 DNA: TGCAGTGCTAGCTGGGGACTAGCGAGACTAGAGCAGTTCTTC
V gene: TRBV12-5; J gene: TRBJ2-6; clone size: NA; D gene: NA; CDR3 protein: CASGSGEGANVLTF; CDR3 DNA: TGTGCTAGTGGCTCCGGGGAAGGGGCCAACGTCCTGACTTTC
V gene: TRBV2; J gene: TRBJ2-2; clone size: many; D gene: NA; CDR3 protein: CASSLTMGPGELFF; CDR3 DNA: TGTGCCAGCAGCTTAACCATGGGCCCCGGGGAGCTGTTTTTT
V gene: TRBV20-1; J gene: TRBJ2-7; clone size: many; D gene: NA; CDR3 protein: CSASPDSFGGSYEQYF; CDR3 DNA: TGCAGTGCTAGTCCGGACTCTTTTGGGGGCTCCTACGAGCAGTACTTC
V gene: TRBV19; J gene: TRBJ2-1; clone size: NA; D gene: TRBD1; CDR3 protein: CASSIGTGGFQFF; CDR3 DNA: TGTGCCAGTAGTATAGGGACAGGGGGCTTCCAGTTCTTC
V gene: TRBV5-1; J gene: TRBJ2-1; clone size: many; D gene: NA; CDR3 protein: CASTGSGFGEQFF; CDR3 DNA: TGCGCCAGCACAGGGAGTGGGTTCGGTGAGCAGTTCTTC
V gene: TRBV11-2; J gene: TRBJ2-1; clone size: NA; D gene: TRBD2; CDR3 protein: CASSQGTSGSIDEQFF; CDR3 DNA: TGTGCCAGCAGCCAGGGGACTAGCGGGAGTATCGATGAGCAGTTCTTC
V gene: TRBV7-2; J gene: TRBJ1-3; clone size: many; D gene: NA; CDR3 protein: CASSADSRSGNTIYF; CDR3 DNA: TGTGCCAGCAGCGCCGACAGCCGCTCTGGAAACACCATATATTTT
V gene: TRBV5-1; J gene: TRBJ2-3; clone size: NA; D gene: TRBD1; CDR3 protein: CASSQGQGSIDTQYF; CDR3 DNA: TGCGCCAGCAGTCAGGGACAGGGGAGTATTGATACGCAGTATTTT
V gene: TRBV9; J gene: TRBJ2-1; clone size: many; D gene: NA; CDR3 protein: CASSVDVRDNEQFF; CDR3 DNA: TGTGCCAGCAGCGTAGACGTCAGGGACAATGAGCAGTTCTTC
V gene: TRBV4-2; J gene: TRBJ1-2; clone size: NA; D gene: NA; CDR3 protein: CASSQDPPGGGGLYGYTF; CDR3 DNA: TGTGCCAGCAGCCAAGATCCCCCTGGGGGGGGCGGGTTGTATGGCTACACCTTC
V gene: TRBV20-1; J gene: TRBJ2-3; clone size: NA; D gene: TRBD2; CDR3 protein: CSAPGTSGREADTQYF; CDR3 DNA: TGCAGTGCTCCTGGGACTAGCGGGAGGGAGGCAGATACGCAGTATTTT
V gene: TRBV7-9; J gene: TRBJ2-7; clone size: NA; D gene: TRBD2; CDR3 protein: CASSPSGGSHEQYF; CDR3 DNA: TGTGCCAGCAGCCCATCGGGCGGGAGCCACGAGCAGTACTTC
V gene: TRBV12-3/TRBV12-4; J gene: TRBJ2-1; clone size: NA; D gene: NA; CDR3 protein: CASSLAGPTYEQFF; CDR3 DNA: TGTGCCAGCAGTTTGGCGGGGCCCACCTACGAGCAGTTCTTC
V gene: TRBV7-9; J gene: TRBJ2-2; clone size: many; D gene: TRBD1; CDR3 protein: CATSPRGQANTGELFF; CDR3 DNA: TGTGCCACCTCTCCCCGGGGACAGGCGAACACCGGGGAGCTGTTTTTT
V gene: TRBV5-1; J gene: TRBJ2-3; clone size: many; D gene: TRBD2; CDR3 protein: CASSFLASGGTDTQYF; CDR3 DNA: TGCGCCAGCAGCTTCCTGGCCAGCGGGGGCACAGATACGCAGTATTTT
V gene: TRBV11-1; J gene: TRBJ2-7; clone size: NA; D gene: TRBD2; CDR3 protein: CASSLGTSGRSYEQYF; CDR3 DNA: TGTGCCAGCAGCTTAGGGACTAGCGGGAGGTCCTACGAGCAGTACTTC
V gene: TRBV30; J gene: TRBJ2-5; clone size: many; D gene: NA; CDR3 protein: CAWSRGNGAGETQYF; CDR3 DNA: TGTGCCTGGAGCCGGGGGAATGGGGCTGGAGAGACCCAGTACTTC
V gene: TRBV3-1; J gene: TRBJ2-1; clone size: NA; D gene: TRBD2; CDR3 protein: CASSQKAGGPHEQFF; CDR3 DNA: TGTGCCAGCAGCCAAAAAGCGGGAGGGCCGCATGAGCAGTTCTTC
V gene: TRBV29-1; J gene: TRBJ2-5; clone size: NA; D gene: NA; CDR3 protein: CSTRGPETQYF; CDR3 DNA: TGCAGCACCCGGGGTCCCGAGACCCAGTACTTC
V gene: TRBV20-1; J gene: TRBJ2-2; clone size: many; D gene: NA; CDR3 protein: CSASKGAGTGELFF; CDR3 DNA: TGCAGTGCTAGTAAAGGGGCAGGCACCGGGGAGCTGTTTTTT
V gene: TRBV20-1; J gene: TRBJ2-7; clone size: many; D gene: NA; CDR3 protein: CSATPYWEISYEQYF; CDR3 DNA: TGCAGTGCTACCCCTTACTGGGAAATCTCCTACGAGCAGTACTTC
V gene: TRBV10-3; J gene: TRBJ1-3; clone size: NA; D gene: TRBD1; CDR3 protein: CAIRATGGATGNTIYF; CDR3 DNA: TGTGCCATCAGGGCTACAGGGGGCGCGACTGGAAACACCATATATTTT
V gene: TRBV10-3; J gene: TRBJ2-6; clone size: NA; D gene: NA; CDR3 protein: CAISVGPLAGANVLTF; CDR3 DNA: TGTGCCATCAGTGTGGGCCCATTAGCTGGGGCCAACGTCCTGACTTTC
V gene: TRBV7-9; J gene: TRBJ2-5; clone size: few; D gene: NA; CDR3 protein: CASRGPPDQETQYF; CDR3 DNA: TGTGCCAGCAGAGGACCCCCGGATCAAGAGACCCAGTACTTC
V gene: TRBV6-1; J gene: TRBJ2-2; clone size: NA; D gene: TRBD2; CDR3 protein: CANSGGATGELFF; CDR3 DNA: TGTGCCAACTCGGGGGGGGCCACCGGGGAGCTGTTTTTT
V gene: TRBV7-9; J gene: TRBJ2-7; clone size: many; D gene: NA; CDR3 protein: CASSPTRDGSYEQYF; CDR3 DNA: TGTGCCAGCAGCCCAACTCGGGACGGATCCTACGAGCAGTACTTC
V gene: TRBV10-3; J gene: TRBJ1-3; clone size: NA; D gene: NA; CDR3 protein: CATTTETGSGNTIYF; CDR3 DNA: TGTGCCACCACCACAGAAACAGGGAGTGGAAACACCATATATTTT
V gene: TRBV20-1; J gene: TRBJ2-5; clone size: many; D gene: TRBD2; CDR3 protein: CSAREGLAGETQYF; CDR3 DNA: TGCAGTGCTAGAGAGGGACTAGCGGGAGAGACCCAGTACTTC
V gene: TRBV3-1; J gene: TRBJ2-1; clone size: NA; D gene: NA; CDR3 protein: CASSQDPIAVYNEQFF; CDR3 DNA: TGTGCCAGCAGCCAAGATCCAATAGCGGTATACAATGAGCAGTTCTTC
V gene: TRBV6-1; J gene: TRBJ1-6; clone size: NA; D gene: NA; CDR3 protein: CASSEKDNSPLHF; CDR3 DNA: TGTGCCAGCAGTGAAAAGGATAATTCACCCCTCCACTTT
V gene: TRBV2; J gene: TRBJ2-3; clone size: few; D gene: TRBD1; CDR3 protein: CASSDPTGGGQYF; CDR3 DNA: TGTGCCAGCAGTGATCCAACAGGGGGCGGGCAGTATTTT
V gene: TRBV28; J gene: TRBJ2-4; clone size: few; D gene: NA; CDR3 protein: CASSFLPNIQYF; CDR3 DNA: TGTGCCAGCAGTTTTTTACCAAACATTCAGTACTTC
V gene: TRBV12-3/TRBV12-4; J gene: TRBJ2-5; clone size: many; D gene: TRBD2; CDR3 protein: CASSLDSGAGVLQETQYF; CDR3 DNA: TGTGCCAGCAGTTTAGATTCCGGGGCGGGGGTGTTACAAGAGACCCAGTACTTC
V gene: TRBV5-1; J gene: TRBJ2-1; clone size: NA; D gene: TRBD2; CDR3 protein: CASSLGVLAGGPGTGEQFF; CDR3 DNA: TGCGCCAGCAGCTTGGGAGTACTAGCGGGAGGGCCGGGTACAGGTGAGCAGTTCTTC
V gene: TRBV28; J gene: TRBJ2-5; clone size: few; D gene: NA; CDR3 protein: CASSSRWDGKQETQYF; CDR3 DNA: TGTGCCAGCAGTTCACGGTGGGACGGAAAGCAAGAGACCCAGTACTTC
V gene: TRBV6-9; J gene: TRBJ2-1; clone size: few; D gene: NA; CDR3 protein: CASSYAGASSYNEQFF; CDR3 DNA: TGTGCCAGCAGTTACGCGGGGGCTAGCTCCTACAATGAGCAGTTCTTC
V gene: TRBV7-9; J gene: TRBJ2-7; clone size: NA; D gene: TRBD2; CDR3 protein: CASSPVAGWLGEQYF; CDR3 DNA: TGTGCCAGCAGCCCAGTAGCGGGATGGCTCGGCGAGCAGTACTTC
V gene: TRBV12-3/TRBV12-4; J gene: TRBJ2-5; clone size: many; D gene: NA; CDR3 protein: CASSLVGVQETQYF; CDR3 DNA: TGTGCCAGCAGTTTGGTGGGAGTCCAAGAGACCCAGTACTTC
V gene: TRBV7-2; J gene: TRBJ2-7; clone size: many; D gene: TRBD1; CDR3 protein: CASSLRDRGNLYEQYF; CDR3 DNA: TGTGCCAGCAGCCTACGGGACAGGGGGAATCTCTACGAGCAGTACTTC
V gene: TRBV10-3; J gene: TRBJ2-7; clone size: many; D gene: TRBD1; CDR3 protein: CAISESGQGYEQYF; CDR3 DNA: TGTGCCATCAGTGAGTCGGGACAGGGGTACGAGCAGTACTTC
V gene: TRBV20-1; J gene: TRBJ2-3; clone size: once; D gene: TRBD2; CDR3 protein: CSASGLAASTDTQYF; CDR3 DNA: TGCAGTGCAAGCGGACTAGCGGCTAGCACAGATACGCAGTATTTT
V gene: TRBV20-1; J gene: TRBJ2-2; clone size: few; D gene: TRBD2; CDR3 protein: CSARDPSGRVGELFF; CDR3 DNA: TGCAGTGCTAGGGACCCGAGCGGGAGAGTCGGGGAGCTGTTTTTT
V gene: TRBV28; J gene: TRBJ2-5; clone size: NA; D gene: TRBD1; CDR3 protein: CASSLTDRAQETQYF; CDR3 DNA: TGTGCCAGCAGTTTAACAGACAGGGCCCAAGAGACCCAGTACTTC
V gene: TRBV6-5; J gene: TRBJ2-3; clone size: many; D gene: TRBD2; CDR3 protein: CASSFGPGLAFTDTQYF; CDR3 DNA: TGTGCCAGCAGTTTCGGACCTGGACTAGCCTTCACAGATACGCAGTATTTT
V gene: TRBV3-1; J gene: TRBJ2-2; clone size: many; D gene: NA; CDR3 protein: CASSQRAPANTGELFF; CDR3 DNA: TGTGCCAGCAGCCAACGAGCGCCCGCGAACACCGGGGAGCTGTTTTTT